This record covers a single T cell receptor beta chain. Going by frequency, this clonotype is medium-sized (0.01 to 0.1%); no count is logged. This clone's antigen is unknown. For CDR1 and CDR2, the germline V gene (reference sequence) lists DFQATT and SNEGSKA. The CDR3 starts with the cysteine, ends with the phenylalanine, and has 16 residues. The DNA is unrecorded. For both bulk and single-cell sequencing, libraries were prepared with the iRepertoire multiplex PCR system using TCR subtype-specific primers. Bulk TCR beta libraries were generated by multiplex PCR with primers targeting V, D and J gene regions. Approximately 95-500 ng of RNA per sample was used as input for bulk TCR library preparation. An Illumina MiSeq was used to sequence the bulk TCR beta amplicons. In the original analysis: Quality control steps removed sample misassignments and low-quality sequencing reads. CDR3 was defined as the amino acids between the V-gene Y[YFLI]C motif and the J-segment [FW]GXGT motif. TRBV and TRBJ gene assignments and CDR3 clonotypes followed the IMGT database. TRBV expression in each sample was normalized to the mean expression of the same gene in PBMC from around 40 healthy donors. TCRdb reprocessed the reads; each CDR3 protein sequence makes one entry, and DNA is unavailable. The V and J calls shown here were made by TCRdb, not taken from the authors' results. This sample's table carries about 9,600 distinct CDR3 sequences. The ten most abundant clones make up 20% to 25% of the sample.

Sequencing was performed on donors who were patients with carbamazepine-induced Stevens-Johnson syndrome or toxic epidermal necrolysis (CBZ-SJS/TEN). Patients with drug-induced severe cutaneous adverse reactions had T cell receptor repertoires profiled by next-generation sequencing to look for drug-specific clonotypes. RNA was isolated from either blister cells of skin lesions or peripheral blood mononuclear cells. The sample belongs to a study of T cells in severe cutaneous drug reactions (dated by TCRdb to the late 2010s). For context, the study as a whole: Between the early 2010s and the late 2010s, patients were recruited from Taiwan, Thailand and a European registry network. Enrollment was limited to patients whose SJS/TEN or DRESS diagnosis was probable or definite according to RegiSCAR criteria. The culprit drug was assigned using the Naranjo algorithm and the ALDEN drug causality algorithm. Blister fluids/cells, PBMC and other biological samples were taken from patients in the acute stage or the recovery stage. Single-cell sequencing, quantitative PCR validation, functional assays and transgenic mouse experiments were combined with bulk TCR sequencing. To build the libraries, iRepertoire multiplex PCR was used, and the authors pointed to a comparison in which iRepertoire and 5' RACE methods, with or without UMI, captured abundant clonotypes similarly.

Overall study outcomes, separate from this receptor: A public TCRbeta CDR3, present at a mean of around 14% in all seven CBZ-SJS/TEN blister samples, was undetectable or scarce in PBMC from tolerant controls and healthy donors. Whether the public TCR generalizes to SJS/TEN caused by other drugs was noted by the authors as still needing further study. TRBV12-4 usage was strongly increased in CBZ-SJS/TEN patients, averaging approximately 32% in blister cells and around 5% in PBMC.

Specimen: cells from a skin blister. Read against the paper, the sample's cell subset or site label means: unsorted cells from skin lesion blisters. The TCR sequence derives from a human donor with Stevens-Johnson syndrome, a severe cutaneous drug reaction. This chain joins TRBV20-1 to TRBJ1-5. CDR3 sequence: CSAFRLGDSGNQPQHF.